Below, 2 T cell receptor beta chains from the same sample are listed, as sequenced in a study of a mutant IDH1 vaccine in newly diagnosed glioma. Profiled with immunoSEQ multiplex PCR; TCRdb holds only in-frame clones, not every one. The data contain about 53,000 clones, approximately 82% of them singletons. Time point defined: week 5, during vaccination. The content of each vaccine dose was 300 ug of mutant IDH1 20-mer peptide, and topical imiquimod accompanied it. Their antigens remain unidentified. The material was PBMCs, obtained from a glioma patient whose treatment included an IDH1 peptide vaccine. These receptors were obtained from a woman aged 18-35 years with glioma. Some clones in this sample may be carry-over from other donors' samples.

The chain links TRBV6-1 to TRBJ2-7; TRBD1 is a possible D gene (7 bases). Trimming shortened V by 3 bases and J by 1 base, and 13 bases separated the two germline ends. Germline V gene lookup returns CDR1 MNHNS and CDR2 SASEGT. The CDR3 sequence is 15 residues long. CDR3 nucleotides: TGTGCCAGCAGTGACCAGGGGGGTCAATCCTACGAGCAGTACTTC. This gives the protein CASSDQGGQSYEQYF.

The rearrangement uses TRBV5-4 and TRBJ1-5; 7 bases match TRBD1. This CDR3 comprises 16 residues. Per the germline V gene, CDR1 is SGHNT and CDR2 is YYREEE (reference sequence). V was pared by 1 base and J by 5 bases, with 9 bases of the junction left unmatched. The CDR3, as DNA: TGTGCCAGCAGCTTGTACGCCGACAGGGATGATCAGCCCCAGCATTTT. As protein: CASSLYADRDDQPQHF.